Included here is one TCR beta chain sequence, with context. Its antigen is not known. Then a second PCR, running about 7 to 11 cycles, was carried out with a sample-barcoded 5' primer and a J-beta primer mix. The yield of each sample was at least 3 million CDR3-containing paired-end reads. One entry per CDR3 protein results from TCRdb running MiXCR on the 5' RACE reads. This table has just over 800,000 distinct CDR3 sequences, approximately 59% appearing once. The sample is drawn from a study of blood T cells in healthy people across ages. This CDR3 is built from 12 residues. Germline V lookup: CDR1 MNHNY, CDR2 SVGAGI (reference sequence). Trimming stripped 8 bases from V and 1 base from J, with 8 bases between. Notes on the study in general: Roughly linear declines in TCR beta diversity per million T cells occurred with age. A strong correlation between TCR beta diversity and naive T cell percentage was seen.

Specimen: blood. The chain links TRBV6-6 to TRBJ2-5; unclear D gene. This clonotype was obtained from a man aged 25-45 years in good health. The CDR3 sequence is CASGTRQETQYF. The CDR3 DNA reads TGTGCCAGCGGCACTCGCCAAGAGACCCAGTACTTC.